Below are 6 T cell receptor beta chains sequenced from a single sample in a study of blood T cell repertoires in COVID-19. Sequencing used immunoSEQ multiplex PCR; TCRdb keeps in-frame clones, though not all of them. The table has a few hundred thousand clones, 80% to 90% seen once; the top ten hold roughly a tenth. Sequenced: peripheral blood. These TCRs come from a woman older than 75 with COVID-19, enrolled during active disease.

This chain links TRBV5-6 with TRBJ2-3; TRBD2 matches 9 bases. V gave up 4 bases and J gave up 0 bases; unmatched junction bases: 9. Germline assignment: CDR1 SGHDT and CDR2 YYEEEE. The CDR3 covers 17 residues. The CDR3 sequence: CASSLPGLAKSTDTQYF. Here the CDR3 DNA reads TGTGCCAGCAGCCTACCTGGACTAGCGAAGAGCACAGATACGCAGTATTTT.

Comments on this clone: Mismatch with germline at one junction end may stem from a read error. V is TRBV18 and J is TRBJ1-3; D unresolved. Germline V gene data show CDR1 as KGHSH and CDR2 as LQKENI. The CDR3 has 17 residues. The CDR3 DNA sequence: TGTGCCAGCTCGCCACCCGGCGGTGTGAGCTCTGGAAACACCATATATTTT. Its protein is CASSPPGGVSSGNTIYF.

V and J are TRBV5-1 and TRBJ2-7, with 9 nucleotides matching TRBD1. Per germline, CDR1 SGHRS and CDR2 YFSETQ. Trimming took 1 base from V and 7 from J; bases not matched to a gene: 15. The CDR3 loop spans 17 amino acids. In DNA, the CDR3 is TGCGCCAGCAGCTTGCGACCCGGTACAGGGGGCGGATGGGAGCAGTACTTC. Its protein is CASSLRPGTGGGWEQYF.

The chain combines TRBV5-4 with TRBJ1-4; D remains ambiguous. Germline V lookup: CDR1 SGHNT, CDR2 YYREEE (reference sequence). The CDR3 covers 14 residues. The V gene lost 4 bases and the J gene lost 10 bases, with 17 bases spanning the gap. The CDR3 protein is CASSHGLEEGKLFF. The CDR3 coding sequence is TGTGCCAGCAGCCATGGTTTAGAGGAGGGAAAACTGTTTTTT.

V is TRBV5-6 and J is TRBJ1-6; 7 positions agree with TRBD1. CDR1 and CDR2 from the germline V gene are SGHDT and YYEEEE. Losses at the gene ends were 4 bases for V and 6 bases for J; bases not matched to a gene: 7. The CDR3 loop spans 15 amino acids. The CDR3 here is CASSERSGGNSPLHF. The CDR3 nucleotides are TGTGCCAGCAGCGAACGTTCAGGGGGTAATTCACCCCTCCACTTT.

This chain uses TRBV7-9 with TRBJ1-1; TRBD1 matches 10 bases. This CDR3 is 14 amino acids long. The J segment lost 4 bases and the V segment lost 4 bases, leaving 3 bases of the junction unmatched. Germline-derived CDR1 and CDR2 are SEHNR and FQNEAQ (reference sequence). CDR3 DNA: TGTGCCAGCAGCTCACGGACAGGGGGCACTGAAGCTTTCTTT. This sequence encodes CASSSRTGGTEAFF.